Below, 8 T cell receptor beta chains from the same sample are listed, as sequenced in a study of blood T cell repertoires in COVID-19. Clones were sequenced by immunoSEQ multiplex PCR, and TCRdb holds only the in-frame ones, with some missing. The sample consists of roughly 200,000 clones, approximately 86% of them appearing once. Sequenced: PBMCs or T cells enriched from blood (not recorded which). The receptors were sampled from a woman in her twenties or thirties who had been exposed to COVID-19.

The chain is built from TRBV19 and TRBJ1-5; tentatively, D is TRBD1 (6 bases). Trimming took off 7 bases at V and 0 bases at J, with 13 bases between the two ends. The CDR3 covers 15 residues. Per germline, CDR1 LNHDA and CDR2 SQIVND (reference sequence). The CDR3 reads CASTSQGYSNQPQHF. In DNA, the CDR3 is TGTGCCAGTACTTCACAGGGCTATAGCAATCAGCCCCAGCATTTT.

The CDR3 here is CASSTVPGQGPGELFF. The DNA for the CDR3 is TGCGCCAGCAGCACAGTCCCGGGACAGGGGCCCGGGGAGCTGTTTTTT. The chain joins TRBV5-1 to TRBJ2-2; TRBD1 aligns across 10 bases. Germline assignment: CDR1 SGHRS and CDR2 YFSETQ. The ends lost 4 bases at V and 6 bases at J; junction bases unmatched: 9. CDR3 length: 16 residues.

The J gene is TRBJ1-2, the V gene TRBV5-1; 8 bases are a match to TRBD1. The germline gives CDR1 SGHRS, CDR2 YFSETQ. V lost 0 bases, J lost 3 bases, and 4 bases stayed unmatched. The CDR3 sequence is 15 residues long. CDR3 residues: CASSLGTGWDYGYTF. The CDR3 DNA reads as TGCGCCAGCAGCTTGGGGACAGGGTGGGACTATGGCTACACCTTC.

The chain recombines TRBV6-5 with TRBJ2-1; no definite D call. The CDR3 runs 14 residues. Germline V gene lookup returns CDR1 MNHEY and CDR2 SVGAGI. The germline V and J ends were trimmed by 6 bases and 1 base, with 10 bases remaining between them. The CDR3 DNA sequence: TGTGCCAGCAGAAACGAGGATTCCTACAATGAGCAGTTCTTC. The encoded protein is CASRNEDSYNEQFF.

The V gene is TRBV12-3 or TRBV12-4, the J gene TRBJ2-7; TRBD1 matches 8 bases. The V segment lost 6 bases and the J segment 5 bases; nucleotides outside the gene matches: 6. The CDR3 covers 13 residues. The CDR3 protein is CASRGTGRNEQYF. The CDR3 DNA follows: TGTGCCAGCAGGGGGACAGGTAGGAACGAGCAGTACTTC.

The chain is built from TRBV20-1 and TRBJ1-5, with a weak D call TRBD1 (6 bases). V lost 3 bases to trimming and J lost 3 bases, with 18 bases between them. Germline CDR1 reads DFQATT; CDR2 reads SNEGSKA (reference sequence). The CDR3 is 16 amino acids. CDR3 region: CSASTPGRGYNQPQHF. CDR3 coding DNA: TGCAGTGCTAGTACCCCCGGCAGGGGATACAATCAGCCCCAGCATTTT.

V and J are TRBV27 and TRBJ1-1; 8 positions match TRBD1. Germline loops: CDR1 MNHEY, CDR2 SMNVEV (reference sequence). Trimming took 3 bases from V and 3 from J; bases not matched to a gene: 0. The CDR3 has 13 amino acids. The chain's CDR3 is CASSLTGDTEAFF. In nucleotides, the CDR3 is TGTGCCAGCAGTTTGACAGGGGACACTGAAGCTTTCTTT.

This clone appeared a few times. The rearrangement uses TRBV10-2 and TRBJ1-2, with 8 nucleotides matching TRBD1. Germline values: CDR1 WSHSY, CDR2 SAAADI. CDR3 length: 14 amino acids. V trimming: 7 bases; J trimming: 2 bases; junction bases outside the gene matches: 6. In nucleotides, the CDR3 is TGCGCCAGCACAACAAGACAGGGGAACTATGGCTACACCTTC. Translation: CASTTRQGNYGYTF.